This paragraph reports one T cell receptor beta chain. Its antigen remains unknown. V was clipped by 1 base and J by 2 bases, with 7 bases between them. The CDR3 totals 15 residues. Germline V gene lookup returns CDR1 KGHDR and CDR2 SFDVKD. This specimen comes from a study of T-cell reconstitution after alpha-beta-depleted transplantation in children. The study's findings and limits: Several hundred expanded graft clones reportedly supplied alpha-beta T cells about two months after transplant.

Preparation of the TCRbeta library involved a method that used unique molecular identifiers. TCRdb re-called the PCR reads with MiXCR, one entry per CDR3 protein. The sample consists of 700,000 to 950,000 distinct CDR3 sequences, roughly 15% of them appearing once. Here the sequenced sample was PBMCs, mostly from graft donor cells, taken 360 days after TCRalphabeta/CD19-depleted stem cell transplant. The receptor was isolated from a male patient younger than 18 who had a stem cell transplant for acute lymphoblastic leukemia, so the T cells may come from the graft donor. V usage is TRBV24-1 and J usage is TRBJ1-4, with D perhaps TRBD1 (6 bases). CDR3 bases: TGTGCCACCAGTGATTTCAGGGGTACTAATGAAAAACTGTTTTTT. Its protein product is CATSDFRGTNEKLFF.